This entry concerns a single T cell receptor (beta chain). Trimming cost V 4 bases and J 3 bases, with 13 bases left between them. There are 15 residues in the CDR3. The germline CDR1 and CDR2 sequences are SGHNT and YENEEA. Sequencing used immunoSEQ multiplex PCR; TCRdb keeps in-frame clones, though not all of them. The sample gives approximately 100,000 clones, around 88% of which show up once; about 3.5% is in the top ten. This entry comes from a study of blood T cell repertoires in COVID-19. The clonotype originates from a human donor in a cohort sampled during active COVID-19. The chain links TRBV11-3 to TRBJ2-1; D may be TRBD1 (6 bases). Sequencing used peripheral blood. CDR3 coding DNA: TGTGCCAGCAGCTCCAGGGGCGGTTACTACAATGAGCAGTTCTTC. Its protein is CASSSRGGYYNEQFF.